This TCR beta chain is drawn from a study of cytomegalovirus exposure and HLA in healthy donors. Study observations and caveats: It was reported that the classifier diagnosed cytomegalovirus status with high specificity and sensitivity in both the original and validation cohorts. Among the CMV-associated chains, three were confirmed in vitro as specific for CMV antigens. Cytomegalovirus association was assigned to around 150 TCR beta chains. One later analysis, an examination of the roughly 130 validation repertoires, found that first-cohort TCR clusters tended to co-occur in them.

Sequencing used immunoSEQ multiplex PCR; TCRdb keeps in-frame clones, though not all of them. The data show about 350,000 clones, around 90% seen once. The CDR3 has 10 residues. Trimming cost V 8 bases and J 6 bases, with 7 bases left between them. Germline CDR1 reads MNHNS; CDR2 reads SASEGT. With regard to this clone: No antigen is known for it.

The rearrangement joins TRBV6-1 to TRBJ1-2; D is unresolved. The specimen sequenced was PBMCs. The sequence derives from a woman between 25 and 40 years old in good health and CMV-seropositive. The CDR3 sequence is CASGGDGYTF. The CDR3 coding sequence is TGTGCCAGCGGTGGGGATGGCTACACCTTC.